These T cell receptor beta chains were read from a single sample in a study of CD8 T cells in Susac syndrome. TCRdb ran MiXCR on the immunoSEQ multiplex PCR reads and lists one entry per CDR3 protein. The sample holds approximately 280,000 distinct CDR3 sequences, 70% to 90% seen once. The material sequenced was CD8+ T cells from PBMCs. These receptors were obtained from a human donor with multiple sclerosis. The CDR3 runs from the conserved cysteine through the conserved F or W. D genes are given only for firm matches. Not every row has a clone size; where given, it reads once, few, many or a size class.

length	V	size	D	J	CDR3	DNA
13	TRBV11-2	NA	NA	TRBJ1-2	CASSVQANYGYTF	TGTGCCAGCAGCGTACAAGCTAACTATGGCTACACCTTC
13	TRBV28	few	TRBD2	TRBJ2-7	CASSWGGPYEQYF	TGTGCCAGCAGTTGGGGGGGTCCCTACGAGCAGTACTTC
16	TRBV4-1	NA	TRBD1	TRBJ2-7	CASSQAHGTGGYEQYF	TGCGCCAGCAGCCAAGCCCACGGGACAGGGGGCTACGAGCAGTACTTC
18	TRBV7-6	NA	TRBD2	TRBJ2-1	CASSLAIPSGSGGNEQFF	TGTGCCAGCAGCTTAGCGATCCCTAGCGGGAGCGGAGGCAATGAGCAGTTCTTC
13	TRBV6-2/TRBV6-3	NA	NA	TRBJ1-1	CASRISWGTEAFF	TGTGCCAGCAGGATCTCTTGGGGGACTGAAGCTTTCTTT
13	TRBV14	NA	NA	TRBJ2-1	CASSQGRQDEQFF	TGTGCCAGCAGCCAAGGCCGGCAGGATGAGCAGTTCTTC
14	TRBV27	NA	NA	TRBJ2-5	CASGGTGYQETQYF	TGTGCCAGCGGAGGCACAGGATATCAAGAGACCCAGTACTTC
13	TRBV4-1	NA	NA	TRBJ1-1	CASSQAQLLEAFF	TGCGCCAGCAGCCAAGCACAGCTTCTTGAAGCTTTCTTT
18	TRBV6-5	NA	TRBD2	TRBJ2-2	CASSYPDGLAGGTGELFF	TGTGCCAGCAGTTACCCAGATGGGTTAGCGGGAGGCACCGGGGAGCTGTTTTTT
15	TRBV28	NA	TRBD2	TRBJ2-1	CASPEGLAENNEQFF	TGTGCCAGCCCCGAGGGACTAGCGGAAAACAATGAGCAGTTCTTC
15	TRBV15	NA	NA	TRBJ2-2	CATSRDRGSTGELFF	TGTGCCACCAGCAGAGATAGGGGCTCGACCGGGGAGCTGTTTTTT
13	TRBV28	once	TRBD1	TRBJ1-2	CASRSGQGYGYTF	TGTGCCAGCAGATCCGGACAGGGCTATGGCTACACCTTC
13	TRBV5-4	NA	NA	TRBJ2-1	CASSPRGFDEQFF	TGTGCCAGCAGCCCCAGGGGTTTCGATGAGCAGTTCTTC
17	TRBV13	NA	TRBD2	TRBJ2-1	CASSIAGEGGSYNEQFF	TGTGCCAGCAGTATAGCGGGAGAAGGGGGCTCCTACAATGAGCAGTTCTTC
14	TRBV7-9	few	NA	TRBJ2-7	CASSLEEKGYEQYF	TGTGCCAGCAGCTTAGAGGAAAAAGGCTACGAGCAGTACTTC
16	TRBV30	NA	TRBD2	TRBJ2-3	CACFGLAGLETDTQYF	TGTGCCTGCTTCGGACTAGCGGGGTTGGAAACAGATACGCAGTATTTT
15	TRBV11-2	NA	TRBD2	TRBJ2-2	CASSLAGENTGELFF	TGTGCCAGCAGCCTAGCGGGAGAGAACACCGGGGAGCTGTTTTTT
15	TRBV10-2	NA	NA	TRBJ2-5	CASSALWKSRETQYF	TGCGCCAGCAGTGCCTTGTGGAAGAGCCGGGAGACCCAGTACTTC
14	TRBV27	NA	TRBD2	TRBJ2-7	CASGTGTSVYEQYF	TGTGCCAGCGGCACCGGGACTAGCGTCTACGAGCAGTACTTC
13	TRBV30	NA	NA	TRBJ1-1	CAWSVAHGTEAFF	TGTGCCTGGAGTGTAGCACACGGGACTGAAGCTTTCTTT
15	TRBV7-9	NA	TRBD1	TRBJ2-5	CAIQFPGQGGETQYF	TGTGCCATTCAATTTCCGGGACAGGGCGGAGAGACCCAGTACTTC
19	TRBV7-8	NA	NA	TRBJ1-6	CASSSESGTRSSYNSPLHF	TGTGCCAGCAGCTCTGAAAGCGGGACGAGGAGCTCCTATAATTCACCCCTCCACTTT
21	TRBV20-1	NA	NA	TRBJ1-6	CSARVGRASPASFSYNSPLHF	TGCAGTGCTAGAGTCGGCAGGGCAAGTCCGGCAAGCTTCTCCTATAATTCACCCCTCCACTTT
16	TRBV12-3/TRBV12-4	NA	NA	TRBJ1-1	CASSSWDTVVGPEAFF	TGTGCCAGCAGTTCCTGGGACACAGTCGTGGGTCCTGAAGCTTTCTTT
14	TRBV19	once	TRBD1	TRBJ1-1	CASRDRGLNTEAFF	TGTGCCAGTAGGGACAGGGGGTTGAACACTGAAGCTTTCTTT
13	TRBV6-5	few	NA	TRBJ1-5	CASSYSTDQPQHF	TGTGCCAGCAGTTACTCGACCGATCAGCCCCAGCATTTT
13	TRBV28	NA	NA	TRBJ2-7	CASSTRARGEQYF	TGTGCCAGCAGTACCAGGGCCCGGGGCGAGCAGTACTTC